Presented here are 23 T cell receptor beta chains from one specimen sequenced in a study of blood T cell repertoires in COVID-19. Some clones are missing from TCRdb's copy, which holds only in-frame ones; the method was immunoSEQ multiplex PCR. The sample has about 380,000 clones; 88% are singletons. The specimen was PBMCs or T cells enriched from blood (not recorded which). The receptors were sampled from a young woman who had recovered from COVID-19.

This chain joins TRBV7-6 and TRBJ2-2; no firm D call. Germline V gene sequence: CDR1 SGHVS, CDR2 FNYEAQ. CDR3 size: 12 residues. V was trimmed by 4 bases and J by 5 bases, leaving 5 bases between them. The CDR3 DNA follows: TGTGCCAGCAGCTCTACTACCGGGGAGCTGTTTTTT. Protein sequence: CASSSTTGELFF.

This clone was detected once. The genes are TRBV24-1 and TRBJ2-1, with 8 bases identical to TRBD1. This CDR3 is 14 amino acids long. V was clipped by 4 bases and J by 9 bases; unmatched bases: 7. Germline assignment: CDR1 KGHDR and CDR2 SFDVKD. The CDR3 DNA follows: TGTGCCACCAGTGACGGACAGGGCCCCGGTGAGCAGTTCTTC. It codes for CATSDGQGPGEQFF.

The rearrangement uses TRBV5-1 and TRBJ2-5, with D perhaps TRBD2 (7 bases). Per the germline V gene, CDR1 is SGHRS and CDR2 is YFSETQ. Trimming cost V 1 base and J 5 bases, with 24 bases left between them. CDR3 length: 18 residues. For the CDR3, the DNA is TGCGCCAGCAGCTTGTGCCCAGTCTGCGGGGGAAGGGGGGAGACCCAGTACTTC. This codes for CASSLCPVCGGRGETQYF.

V and J are TRBV18 and TRBJ2-7; D is ambiguous. The CDR3 sequence is 14 residues long. From germline, CDR1 is KGHSH and CDR2 LQKENI. Trimming shortened V by 3 bases and J by 5 bases, and 14 bases separated the two germline ends. CDR3 protein: CASSPSSRVHEQYF. CDR3 coding DNA: TGTGCCAGCTCACCCTCGTCCCGCGTGCACGAGCAGTACTTC.

The chain links TRBV29-1 to TRBJ1-1; TRBD1 is a possible D gene (5 bases). The CDR3 covers 11 residues. The germline V gene has CDR1 SQVTM and CDR2 ANQGSEA. V lost 6 bases and J lost 3, with 8 bases in between. This CDR3 is CSVAGDTEAFF. In nucleotides, the CDR3 is TGCAGCGTCGCGGGGGACACTGAAGCTTTCTTT.

This clone was observed once. This chain's CDR3 is CASSSIAGGLNEQFF. The DNA of the CDR3 is TGTGCCAGCAGCTCTATAGCGGGGGGCCTTAATGAGCAGTTCTTC. J is TRBJ2-1 and V is TRBV7-3; TRBD2 matches 10 bases. The CDR3 is 15 amino acids. CDR1 SGHTA and CDR2 FQGTGA come from the germline V gene. V shed 4 bases, J shed 7 bases, and the junction held 7 bases outside the gene matches.

The V gene is TRBV11-2, the J gene TRBJ2-1; 10 bases match TRBD1. In germline, CDR1 is SGHAT, CDR2 FQNNGV. V was clipped by 5 bases and J by 4 bases; unmatched bases: 5. The CDR3 runs 15 residues. CDR3 residues: CASSQRDRGYNEQFF. In DNA form, the CDR3 reads TGTGCCAGCAGCCAAAGGGACAGGGGTTACAATGAGCAGTTCTTC.

The chain has TRBV2 and TRBJ1-6, with D perhaps TRBD1 (5 bases). V lost 4 bases and J lost 5, with 15 bases in between. This CDR3 is 16 amino acids long. Germline V lookup: CDR1 SNHLY, CDR2 FYNNEI. The CDR3 DNA reads TGTGCCAGCAGTGTGGGAGGGGTAAACGATAATTCACCCCTCCACTTT. It is translated as CASSVGGVNDNSPLHF.

This sequence joins TRBV4-2 and TRBJ1-1; TRBD1 agrees at 7 bases. Germline V gene data show CDR1 as LGHNA and CDR2 as YNFKEQ. The ends lost 2 bases at V and 0 bases at J; junction bases unmatched: 3. The CDR3 is made up of 15 amino acids. For the CDR3, the DNA is TGTGCCAGCAGCCAACCGGGACAGATGAACACTGAAGCTTTCTTT. Translation: CASSQPGQMNTEAFF.

A single count supports this clone. A read error may account for a junction end that differs from germline. This rearrangement joins TRBV7-3 to TRBJ1-2, with TRBD1 matching 8 bases. Germline CDR1 reads SGHTA; CDR2 reads FQGTGA. CDR3 size: 15 residues. Here the CDR3 reads CASSPGTGGNFGYTF. Written as DNA, the CDR3 is TGTGCCAGCAGCCCCGGGACAGGCGGAAACTTTGGCTACACCTTC.

The chain links TRBV20-1 to TRBJ2-1; the D gene is possibly TRBD1 (5 bases). The CDR3 is made up of 15 amino acids. Per the germline V gene, CDR1 is DFQATT and CDR2 is SNEGSKA (reference sequence). V lost 3 bases to trimming and J lost 6 bases, with 18 bases between them. The CDR3 loop is CSASGRGLLGNEQFF. The CDR3 DNA is TGCAGTGCTAGTGGTAGGGGCCTTCTAGGCAATGAGCAGTTCTTC.

J is TRBJ1-2 and V is TRBV30, with TRBD1 matching over 10 bases. After removal of 7 bases from V and 8 bases from J, the junction contained 4 bases not matched to a gene. This CDR3 contains 11 residues. Germline loops: CDR1 GTSNPN, CDR2 SVGIG (reference sequence). The CDR3: CASSTGGGYTF. The CDR3 DNA follows: TGTGCCTCTTCGACAGGGGGCGGCTACACCTTC.

The rearrangement joins TRBV11-2 to TRBJ1-1; TRBD1 is a possible D gene (5 bases). The germline V gene encodes CDR1 SGHAT and CDR2 FQNNGV. The ends were cut back, 5 bases at V and 1 base at J, with 8 bases in the middle. The CDR3 is 13 amino acids. This chain's CDR3 is CASSRTGNTEAFF. DNA for the CDR3: TGTGCCAGCAGCCGTACAGGGAACACTGAAGCTTTCTTT.

The rearrangement joins TRBV6-4 to TRBJ2-2; TRBD1 might be the D (6 bases). CDR3 length: 14 residues. Germline values: CDR1 MRHNA, CDR2 SNTAGT. V lost 4 bases to trimming and J lost 3 bases, with 9 bases between them. Here the CDR3 reads CASSVRGDTGELFF. The CDR3 DNA reads TGTGCCAGCAGTGTCAGGGGCGACACCGGGGAGCTGTTTTTT.

V usage is TRBV7-2 and J usage is TRBJ2-3; D is unresolved. The V end was cut by 1 base, the J end by 2 bases, with 10 bases between. This CDR3 is 15 amino acids long. CDR1 is SGHTA and CDR2 is FQGNSA in the germline V gene. CDR3 amino acids: CASSLVESSTDTQYF. The CDR3 DNA is TGTGCCAGCAGCTTAGTCGAGAGTTCCACAGATACGCAGTATTTT.

The chain uses TRBV4-3 and TRBJ2-7, with D tentatively TRBD2 (5 bases). Trimming cost V 3 bases and J 4 bases, with 13 bases left between them. Per germline, CDR1 LGHNA and CDR2 YSLEER. The CDR3 sequence is 14 residues long. CDR3 DNA sequence: TGCGCCAGCAGCCAGGCGGGCCTCGGGTACGAGCAGTACTTC. Encoded protein: CASSQAGLGYEQYF.

The V gene is TRBV29-1, the J gene TRBJ2-2; no definite D call. V lost 4 bases and J lost 0, with 6 bases in between. The CDR3 is 13 amino acids. Germline V gene lookup returns CDR1 SQVTM and CDR2 ANQGSEA. In nucleotides, the CDR3 is TGCAGCGTTGGTGGAGCGAACACCGGGGAGCTGTTTTTT. Protein: CSVGGANTGELFF.

The chain employs TRBV10-2 and TRBJ1-2, with TRBD1 matching 9 bases. The V and J ends lost 5 bases and 4 bases, in that order; junction bases with no gene match: 5. This CDR3 region has 14 residues. The germline V gene encodes CDR1 WSHSY and CDR2 SAAADI. The CDR3 sequence is CASSWTGESYGYTF. CDR3 DNA: TGCGCCAGCAGTTGGACAGGGGAGTCCTATGGCTACACCTTC.

The rearrangement links TRBV7-2 to TRBJ2-2; D is uncertain. The CDR3 contains 15 residues. V was trimmed by 1 base and J by 2 bases, leaving 8 bases between them. CDR1 and CDR2 from the germline V gene are SGHTA and FQGNSA. CDR3 DNA sequence: TGTGCCAGCAGCTTAGGAACTTCCAACACCGGGGAGCTGTTTTTT. This codes for CASSLGTSNTGELFF.

The chain has TRBV19 and TRBJ2-1, with 8 bases fitting TRBD1. Trimming at V came to 3 bases and at J to 6 bases, leaving 10 bases not matched to a gene. Per the germline V gene, CDR1 is LNHDA and CDR2 is SQIVND (reference sequence). The CDR3 spans 16 residues. CDR3 in DNA: TGTGCCAGTAGTATTCGAGGACAGGGATTCTCCAATGAGCAGTTCTTC. Amino acid sequence: CASSIRGQGFSNEQFF.

J is TRBJ1-5 and V is TRBV7-2; 9 bases are shared with TRBD1. The CDR3 is 15 amino acids. Germline assignment: CDR1 SGHTA and CDR2 FQGNSA. The junction had 1 base not matched to a gene; V was cut back by 2 bases and J by 2 bases. In nucleotides, the CDR3 is TGTGCCAGCAGCTTAAGGACAGGGGGCAATCAGCCCCAGCATTTT. It encodes CASSLRTGGNQPQHF.

Note on this clone: A read error may account for a junction end that differs from germline. The chain carries TRBV11-2 and TRBJ2-5; D ambiguous. Germline CDR1 SGHAT, CDR2 FQNNGV. This CDR3 is built from 15 residues. CDR3 region: CASSLDRERQGTQYF. The CDR3 coding sequence is TGTGCCAGCAGCTTAGATCGAGAGCGTCAAGGGACCCAGTACTTC.

This clone came up once. This rearrangement joins TRBV19 to TRBJ1-2; D is unclear. The CDR3 extends over 15 amino acids. CDR1 and CDR2 (germline): LNHDA, SQIVND (reference sequence). Trimming cost V 6 bases and J 1 base, with 15 bases left between them. CDR3 sequence reads: CASSPFDNHNYGYTF. DNA for the CDR3: TGTGCCAGTAGCCCGTTCGACAATCATAACTATGGCTACACCTTC.